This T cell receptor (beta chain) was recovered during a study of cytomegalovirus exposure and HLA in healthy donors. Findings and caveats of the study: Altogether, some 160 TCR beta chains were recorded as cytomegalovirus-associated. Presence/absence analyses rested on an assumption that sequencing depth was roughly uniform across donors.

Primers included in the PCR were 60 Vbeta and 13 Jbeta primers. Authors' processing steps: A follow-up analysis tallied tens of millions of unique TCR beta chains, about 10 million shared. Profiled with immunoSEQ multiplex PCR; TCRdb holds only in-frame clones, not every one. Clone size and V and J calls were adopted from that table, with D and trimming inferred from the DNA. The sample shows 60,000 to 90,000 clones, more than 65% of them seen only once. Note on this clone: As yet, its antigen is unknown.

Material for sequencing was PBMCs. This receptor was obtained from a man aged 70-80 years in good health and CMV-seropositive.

DNA of the CDR3: TGTGCCACCCTGGACGGGAGCTCCTATAATTCACCCCTCCACTTT. Its translation is CATLDGSSYNSPLHF. The chain links TRBV19 to TRBJ1-6; unclear D gene. CDR3 length: 15 amino acids. Trimming pared 10 bases from V and 0 bases from J, leaving 13 bases between. Germline CDR1 reads LNHDA; CDR2 reads SQIVND (reference sequence).